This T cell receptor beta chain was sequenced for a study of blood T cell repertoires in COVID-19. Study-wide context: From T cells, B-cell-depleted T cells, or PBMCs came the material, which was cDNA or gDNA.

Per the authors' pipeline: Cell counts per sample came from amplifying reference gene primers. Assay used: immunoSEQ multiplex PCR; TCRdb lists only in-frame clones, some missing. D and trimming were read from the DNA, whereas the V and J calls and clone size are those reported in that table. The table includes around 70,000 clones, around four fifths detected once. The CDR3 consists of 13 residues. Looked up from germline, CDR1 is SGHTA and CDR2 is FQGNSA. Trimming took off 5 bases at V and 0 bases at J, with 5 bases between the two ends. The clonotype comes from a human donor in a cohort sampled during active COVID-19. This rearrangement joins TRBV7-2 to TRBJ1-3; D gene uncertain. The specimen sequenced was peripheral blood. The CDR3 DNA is TGTGCCAGCAGCCCAAACTCTGGAAACACCATATATTTT. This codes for CASSPNSGNTIYF.